The sequence of this TCR beta chain was determined in a study of blood T cell repertoires in COVID-19. Study background: Acute and convalescent COVID-19 samples came from the United States, Italy and Spain. T cells, B-cell-depleted T cells, or PBMCs provided the cDNA or gDNA that served as material.

CDR3 size: 19 residues. V lost 3 bases and J 4 bases, leaving 28 bases between the germline ends. Looked up from germline, CDR1 is MNHEY and CDR2 is SMNVEV (reference sequence). Original processing methods: Estimated nucleated cell counts came from reference gene primer amplification. Clones were sequenced by immunoSEQ multiplex PCR, and TCRdb holds only the in-frame ones, with some missing. The D gene and trimming were derived from the DNA, and the V and J assignments and clone size from that table. This table has 150,000 to 200,000 clones, roughly nine tenths appearing once. The chain employs TRBV27 and TRBJ2-7; D is perhaps TRBD1 (6 bases). The sequencing sample was made of peripheral blood. This receptor was obtained from a man in his fifties or sixties with active or convalescent COVID-19. CDR3 in amino acids: CASSFLDRSQPESRYEQYF. In DNA, the CDR3 is TGTGCCAGCAGTTTCCTGGACAGATCCCAACCGGAGAGCAGGTACGAGCAGTACTTC.